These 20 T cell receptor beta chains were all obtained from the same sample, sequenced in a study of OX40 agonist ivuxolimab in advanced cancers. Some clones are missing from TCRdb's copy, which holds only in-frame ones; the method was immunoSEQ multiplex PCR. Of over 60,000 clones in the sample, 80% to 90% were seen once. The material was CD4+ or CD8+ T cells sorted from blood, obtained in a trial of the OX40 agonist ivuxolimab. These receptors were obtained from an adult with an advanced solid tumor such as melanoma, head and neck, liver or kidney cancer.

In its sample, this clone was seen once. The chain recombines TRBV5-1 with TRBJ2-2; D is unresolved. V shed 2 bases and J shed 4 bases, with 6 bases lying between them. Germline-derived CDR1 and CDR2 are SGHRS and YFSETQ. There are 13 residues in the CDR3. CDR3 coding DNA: TGCGCCAGCAGCTTAGACCCCACCGGGGAGCTGTTTTTT. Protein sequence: CASSLDPTGELFF.

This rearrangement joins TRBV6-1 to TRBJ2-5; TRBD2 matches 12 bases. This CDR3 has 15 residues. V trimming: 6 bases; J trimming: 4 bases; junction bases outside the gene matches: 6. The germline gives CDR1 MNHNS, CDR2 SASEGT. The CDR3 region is CASSLTSGRLETQYF. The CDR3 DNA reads TGTGCCAGCAGCCTGACTAGCGGGAGACTAGAGACCCAGTACTTC.

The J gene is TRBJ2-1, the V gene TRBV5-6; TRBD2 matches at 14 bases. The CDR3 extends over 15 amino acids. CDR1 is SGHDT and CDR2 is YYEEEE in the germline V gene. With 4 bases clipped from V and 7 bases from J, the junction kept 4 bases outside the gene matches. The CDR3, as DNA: TGTGCCAGCAGCGGGACTAGCGGGAGCTCTAATGAGCAGTTCTTC. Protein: CASSGTSGSSNEQFF.

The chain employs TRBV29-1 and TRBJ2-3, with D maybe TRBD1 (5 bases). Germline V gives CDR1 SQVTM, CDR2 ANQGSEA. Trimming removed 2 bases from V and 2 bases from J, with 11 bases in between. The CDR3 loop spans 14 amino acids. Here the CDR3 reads CSVERNRITDTQYF. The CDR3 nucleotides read TGCAGCGTTGAAAGAAACAGGATCACAGATACGCAGTATTTT.

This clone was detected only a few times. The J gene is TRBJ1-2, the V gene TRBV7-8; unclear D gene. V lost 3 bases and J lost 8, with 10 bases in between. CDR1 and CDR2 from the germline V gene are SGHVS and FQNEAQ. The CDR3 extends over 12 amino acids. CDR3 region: CASSFRGGGYTF. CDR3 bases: TGTGCCAGCAGCTTCCGGGGTGGAGGCTACACCTTC.

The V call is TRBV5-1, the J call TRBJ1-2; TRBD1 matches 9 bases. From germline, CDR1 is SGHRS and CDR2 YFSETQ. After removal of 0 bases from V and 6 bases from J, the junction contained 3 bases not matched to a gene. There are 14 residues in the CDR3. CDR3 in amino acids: CASSLATGGDGYTF. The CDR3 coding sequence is TGCGCCAGCAGCTTGGCGACAGGGGGGGATGGCTACACCTTC.

The CDR3 coding sequence is TGCGCCAGCGCCCTTGAGGGCGGTAGTAATTCACCCCTCCACTTT. Protein sequence: CASALEGGSNSPLHF. The gene calls are TRBV5-1 and TRBJ1-6; D not certain. This CDR3 comprises 15 residues. Trimming took off 7 bases at V and 6 bases at J, with 17 bases between the two ends. Germline CDR1 and CDR2: SGHRS and YFSETQ. Full variable domain (outside the CDR3, taken from reference TRBV5-1 and TRBJ1-6): KAGVTQTPRYLIKTRGQQVTLSCSPISGHRSVSWYQQTPGQGLQFLFEYFSETQRNKGNFPGRFSGRQFSNSRSEMNVSTLELGDSALYLCASALEGGSNSPLHFGNGTRLTVT.

CDR3 in amino acids: CAWSVPSSNQPQHF. The CDR3 nucleotides read TGTGCCTGGAGTGTACCCTCCAGCAATCAGCCCCAGCATTTT. V gene TRBV30 combines with J gene TRBJ1-5; D unclear. This CDR3 is 14 amino acids long. In germline, CDR1 is GTSNPN, CDR2 SVGIG (reference sequence). Trimming removed 0 bases at V and 1 base at J, with 7 bases between.

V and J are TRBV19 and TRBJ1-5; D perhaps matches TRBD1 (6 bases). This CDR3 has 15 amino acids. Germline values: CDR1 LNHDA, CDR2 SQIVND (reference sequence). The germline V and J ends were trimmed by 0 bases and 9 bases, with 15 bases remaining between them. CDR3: CASSIDPGASPPQHF. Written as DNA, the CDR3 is TGTGCCAGTAGTATAGATCCGGGGGCTAGTCCGCCCCAGCATTTT. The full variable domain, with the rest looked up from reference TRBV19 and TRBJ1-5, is DGGITQSPKYLFRKEGQNVTLSCEQNLNHDAMYWYRQDPGQGLRLIYYSQIVNDFQKGDIAEGYSVSREKKESFPLTVTSAQKNPTAFYLCASSIDPGASPPQHFGDGTRLSIL.

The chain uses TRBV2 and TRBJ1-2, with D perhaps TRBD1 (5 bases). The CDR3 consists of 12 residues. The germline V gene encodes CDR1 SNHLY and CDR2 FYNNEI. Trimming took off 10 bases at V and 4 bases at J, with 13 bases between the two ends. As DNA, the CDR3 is TGTGCCACCTCGGGGGGTCCCTATGGCTACACCTTC. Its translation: CATSGGPYGYTF.

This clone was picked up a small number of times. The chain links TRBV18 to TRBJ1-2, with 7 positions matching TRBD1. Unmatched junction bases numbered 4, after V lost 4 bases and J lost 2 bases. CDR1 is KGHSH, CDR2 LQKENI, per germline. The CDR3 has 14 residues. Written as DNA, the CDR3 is TGTGCCAGCTCACACCCGGGACAGAACTATGGCTACACCTTC. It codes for CASSHPGQNYGYTF.

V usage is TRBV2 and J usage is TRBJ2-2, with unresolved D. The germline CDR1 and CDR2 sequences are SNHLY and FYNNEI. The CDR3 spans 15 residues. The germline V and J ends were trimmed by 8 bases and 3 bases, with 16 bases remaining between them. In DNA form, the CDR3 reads TGTGCCAGCGGCCAGATGGAACGAGACACCGGGGAGCTGTTTTTT. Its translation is CASGQMERDTGELFF.

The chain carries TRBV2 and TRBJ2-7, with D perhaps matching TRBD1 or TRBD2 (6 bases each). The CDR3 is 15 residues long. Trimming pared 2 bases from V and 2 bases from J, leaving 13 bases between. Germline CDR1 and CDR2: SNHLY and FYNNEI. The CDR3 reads CASSESGGGPYEQYF. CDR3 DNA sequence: TGTGCCAGCAGTGAATCCGGGGGCGGACCCTACGAGCAGTACTTC.

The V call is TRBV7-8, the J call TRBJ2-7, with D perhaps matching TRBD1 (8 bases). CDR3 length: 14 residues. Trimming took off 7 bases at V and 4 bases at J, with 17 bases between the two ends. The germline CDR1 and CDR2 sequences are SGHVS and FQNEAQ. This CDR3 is CASNRGRGQYEQYF. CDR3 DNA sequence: TGTGCCAGCAACAGGGGGAGGGGACAATACGAGCAGTACTTC. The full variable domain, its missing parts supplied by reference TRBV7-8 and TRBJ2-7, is GAGVSQSPRYKVAKRGQDVALRCDPISGHVSLFWYQQALGQGPEFLTYFQNEAQLDKSGLPSDRFFAERPEGSVSTLKIQRTQQEDSAVYLCASNRGRGQYEQYFGPGTRLTVT.

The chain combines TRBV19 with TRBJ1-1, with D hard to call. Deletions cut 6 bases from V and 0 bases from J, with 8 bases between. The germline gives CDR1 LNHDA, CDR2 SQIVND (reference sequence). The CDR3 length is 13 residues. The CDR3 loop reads CASRVLMNTEAFF. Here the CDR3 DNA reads TGTGCCAGTAGGGTACTTATGAACACTGAAGCTTTCTTT.

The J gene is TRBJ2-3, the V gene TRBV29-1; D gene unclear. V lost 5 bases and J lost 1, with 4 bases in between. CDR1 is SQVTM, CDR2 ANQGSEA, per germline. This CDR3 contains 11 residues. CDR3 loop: CSVMGTDTQYF. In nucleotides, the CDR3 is TGCAGCGTTATGGGCACAGATACGCAGTATTTT.

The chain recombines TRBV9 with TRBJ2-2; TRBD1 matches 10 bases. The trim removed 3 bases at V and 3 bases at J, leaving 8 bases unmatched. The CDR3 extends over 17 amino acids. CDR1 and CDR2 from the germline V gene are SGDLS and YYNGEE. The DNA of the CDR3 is TGTGCCAGCAGCGCCGGGGGACAGGGGATTTACACCGGGGAGCTGTTTTTT. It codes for CASSAGGQGIYTGELFF.

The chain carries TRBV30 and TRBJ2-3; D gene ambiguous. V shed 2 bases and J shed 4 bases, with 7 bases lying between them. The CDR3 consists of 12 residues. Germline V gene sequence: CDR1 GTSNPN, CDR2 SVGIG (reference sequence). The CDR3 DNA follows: TGTGCCTGGAGTAGACTTGCAGATACGCAGTATTTT. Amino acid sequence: CAWSRLADTQYF. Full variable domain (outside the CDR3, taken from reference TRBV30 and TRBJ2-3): SQTIHQWPATLVQPVGSPLSLECTVEGTSNPNLYWYRQAAGRGLQLLFYSVGIGQISSEVPQNLSASRPQDRQFILSSKKLLLSDSGFYLCAWSRLADTQYFGPGTRLTVL.

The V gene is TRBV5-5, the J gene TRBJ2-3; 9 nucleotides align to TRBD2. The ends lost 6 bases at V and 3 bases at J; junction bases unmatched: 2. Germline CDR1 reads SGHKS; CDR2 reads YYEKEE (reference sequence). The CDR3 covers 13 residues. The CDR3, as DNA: TGTGCCAGCACCCTAGCGGGGACAGATACGCAGTATTTT. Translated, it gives CASTLAGTDTQYF.

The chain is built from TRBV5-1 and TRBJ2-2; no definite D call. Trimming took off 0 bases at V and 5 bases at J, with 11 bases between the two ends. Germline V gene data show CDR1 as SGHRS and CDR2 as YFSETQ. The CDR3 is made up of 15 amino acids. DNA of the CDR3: TGCGCCAGCAGCTTGGTTCCGACCCAGACCGGGGAGCTGTTTTTT. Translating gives CASSLVPTQTGELFF.